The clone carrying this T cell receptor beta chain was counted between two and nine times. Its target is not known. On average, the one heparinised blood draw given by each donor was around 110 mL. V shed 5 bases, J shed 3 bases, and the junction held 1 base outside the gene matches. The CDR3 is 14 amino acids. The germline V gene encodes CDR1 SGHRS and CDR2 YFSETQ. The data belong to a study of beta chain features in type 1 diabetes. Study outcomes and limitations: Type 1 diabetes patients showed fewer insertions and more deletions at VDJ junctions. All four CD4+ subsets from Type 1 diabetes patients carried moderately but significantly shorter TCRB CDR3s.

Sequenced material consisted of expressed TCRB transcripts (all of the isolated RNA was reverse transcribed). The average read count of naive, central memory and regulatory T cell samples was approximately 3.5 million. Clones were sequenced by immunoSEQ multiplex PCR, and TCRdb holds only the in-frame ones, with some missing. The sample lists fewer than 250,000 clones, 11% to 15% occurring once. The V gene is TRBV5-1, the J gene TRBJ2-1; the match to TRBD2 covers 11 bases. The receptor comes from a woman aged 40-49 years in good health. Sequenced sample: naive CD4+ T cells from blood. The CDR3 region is CASRLAGDYNEQFF. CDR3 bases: TGCGCCAGCAGACTAGCGGGGGACTACAATGAGCAGTTCTTC.